These 5 T cell receptor beta chains came from one sample sequenced in a study of post-analysis software for immune sequencing data. Study-level findings and limits: With TRBV5-6, TRBV5-1 and TRBV20-1 included, several TRBV segments were more frequent in patients than in controls.

Which antigens these TCRs recognize remains unknown. Built from TCR beta cDNA, the libraries had unique molecular identifiers in them. TCRdb called the PCR reads again in MiXCR, with one record for every CDR3 protein. This repertoire shows 400,000 to 500,000 distinct CDR3 sequences, approximately 42% found once; its top ten account for 7.5% to 8.5%. Sequencing input: blood. These receptors all come from a girl between 2 and 10 years old with multiple sclerosis.

This clonotype was counted between two and nine times. The chain employs TRBV28 and TRBJ2-5, with D unresolved. CDR3 size: 14 residues. Trimming shortened V by 4 bases and J by 5 bases, and 14 bases separated the two germline ends. The germline CDR1 and CDR2 sequences are MDHEN and SYDVKM. The CDR3 is CASSSAGLGETQYF. The CDR3 DNA is TGTGCCAGCAGTTCGGCAGGCCTTGGGGAGACCCAGTACTTC.

This chain connects TRBV29-1 to TRBJ1-1, with D possibly matching TRBD1 (6 bases). Trimming left V 5 bases short and J 5 bases short, with 27 bases between. The germline gives CDR1 SQVTM, CDR2 ANQGSEA. The CDR3 runs 17 residues. CDR3 in amino acids: CSVRTPWTYRGRTEAFF. In DNA form, the CDR3 reads TGCAGCGTTCGCACTCCTTGGACTTACCGGGGGCGAACTGAAGCTTTCTTT.

The table lists this clonotype with a few counts. The V call is TRBV7-9, the J call TRBJ1-1; D is ambiguous. CDR3 length: 13 residues. V lost 4 bases, J lost 4 bases, and 10 bases lay in between. Germline V gene data show CDR1 as SEHNR and CDR2 as FQNEAQ (reference sequence). The chain's CDR3 is CASSSSVGTEAFF. The CDR3 region has the DNA TGTGCCAGCAGCTCCTCCGTGGGCACTGAAGCTTTCTTT. The full variable domain, with the rest looked up from reference TRBV7-9 and TRBJ1-1, is DTGVSQNPRHKITKRGQNVTFRCDPISEHNRLYWYRQTLGQGPEFLTYFQNEAQLEKSRLLSDRFSAERPKGSFSTLEIQRTEQGDSAMYLCASSSSVGTEAFFGQGTRLTVV.

The chain employs TRBV29-1 and TRBJ2-7; perhaps D is TRBD1 or TRBD2 (5 bases each). Germline CDR1 is SQVTM and CDR2 is ANQGSEA. V was cut by 7 bases and J by 3 bases, with 16 bases left in between. The CDR3 has 13 amino acids. This chain's CDR3 is CSARALAGYEQYF. In nucleotides, the CDR3 is TGCAGCGCCAGGGCCCTAGCAGGCTACGAGCAGTACTTC.

The rearrangement links TRBV5-1 to TRBJ2-5, with a possible D match to TRBD1 (6 bases). Trimming removed 4 bases from V and 1 base from J, with 11 bases in between. Germline V gene data show CDR1 as SGHRS and CDR2 as YFSETQ. The CDR3 is 14 residues long. The CDR3 spells CASSIQGGQETQYF. CDR3 DNA: TGCGCCAGCAGCATACAAGGGGGCCAAGAGACCCAGTACTTC. The variable domain in full, completed from reference TRBV5-1 and TRBJ2-5, reads KAGVTQTPRYLIKTRGQQVTLSCSPISGHRSVSWYQQTPGQGLQFLFEYFSETQRNKGNFPGRFSGRQFSNSRSEMNVSTLELGDSALYLCASSIQGGQETQYFGPGTRLLVL.